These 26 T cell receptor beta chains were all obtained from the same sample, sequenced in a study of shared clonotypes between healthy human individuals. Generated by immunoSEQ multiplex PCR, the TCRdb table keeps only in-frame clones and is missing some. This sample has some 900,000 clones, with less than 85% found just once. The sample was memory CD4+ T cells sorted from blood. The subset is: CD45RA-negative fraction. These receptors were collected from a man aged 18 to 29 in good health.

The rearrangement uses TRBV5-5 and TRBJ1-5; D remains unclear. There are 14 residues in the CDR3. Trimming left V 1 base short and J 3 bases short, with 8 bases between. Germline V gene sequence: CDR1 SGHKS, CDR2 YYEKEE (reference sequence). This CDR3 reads CASSLTVINQPQHF. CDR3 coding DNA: TGTGCCAGCAGCTTGACAGTAATCAATCAGCCCCAGCATTTT.

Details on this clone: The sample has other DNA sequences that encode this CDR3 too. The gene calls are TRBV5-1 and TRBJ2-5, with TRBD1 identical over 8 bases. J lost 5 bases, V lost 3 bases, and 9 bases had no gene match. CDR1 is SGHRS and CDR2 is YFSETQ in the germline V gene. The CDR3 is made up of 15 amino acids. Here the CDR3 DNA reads TGCGCCAGCAGCTCCGGACAGGGCTCAGGGGAGACCCAGTACTTC. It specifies CASSSGQGSGETQYF. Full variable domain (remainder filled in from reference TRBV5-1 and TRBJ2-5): KAGVTQTPRYLIKTRGQQVTLSCSPISGHRSVSWYQQTPGQGLQFLFEYFSETQRNKGNFPGRFSGRQFSNSRSEMNVSTLELGDSALYLCASSSGQGSGETQYFGPGTRLLVL.

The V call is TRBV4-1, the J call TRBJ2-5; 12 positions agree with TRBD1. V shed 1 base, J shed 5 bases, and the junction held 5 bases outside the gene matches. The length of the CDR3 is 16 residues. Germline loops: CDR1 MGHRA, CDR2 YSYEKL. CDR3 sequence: CASSQVGGTGGETQYF. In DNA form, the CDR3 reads TGCGCCAGCAGCCAAGTCGGCGGGACAGGGGGCGAGACCCAGTACTTC.

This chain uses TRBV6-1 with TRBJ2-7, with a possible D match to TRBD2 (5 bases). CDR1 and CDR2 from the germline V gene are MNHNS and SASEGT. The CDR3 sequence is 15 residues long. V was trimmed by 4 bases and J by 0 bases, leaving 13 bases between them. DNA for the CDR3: TGTGCCAGCAGTGGGGCAGGAGGATTCTCCTACGAGCAGTACTTC. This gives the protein CASSGAGGFSYEQYF.

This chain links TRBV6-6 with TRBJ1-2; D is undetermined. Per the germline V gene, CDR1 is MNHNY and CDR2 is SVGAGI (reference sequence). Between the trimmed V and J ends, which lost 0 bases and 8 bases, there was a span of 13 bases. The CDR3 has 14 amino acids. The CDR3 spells CASSYSRASPGYTF. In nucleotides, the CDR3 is TGTGCCAGCAGTTACTCCCGGGCCAGCCCAGGCTACACCTTC.

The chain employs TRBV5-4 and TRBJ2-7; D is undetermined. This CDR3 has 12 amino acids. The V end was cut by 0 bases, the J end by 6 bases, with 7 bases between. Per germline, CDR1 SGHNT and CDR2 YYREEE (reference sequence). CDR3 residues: CASSLDSIEQYF. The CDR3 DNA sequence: TGTGCCAGCAGCTTGGACAGTATCGAGCAGTACTTC.

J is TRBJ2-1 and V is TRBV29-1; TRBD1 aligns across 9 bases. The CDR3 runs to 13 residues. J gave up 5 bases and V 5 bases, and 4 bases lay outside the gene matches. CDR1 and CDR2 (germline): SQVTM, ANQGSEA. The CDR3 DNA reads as TGCAGCGTTACCGGACAGGGGAACAATGAGCAGTTCTTC. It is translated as CSVTGQGNNEQFF.

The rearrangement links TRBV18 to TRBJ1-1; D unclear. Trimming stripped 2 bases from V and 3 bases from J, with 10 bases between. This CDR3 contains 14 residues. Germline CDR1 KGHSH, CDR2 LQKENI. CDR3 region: CASSPRDGDTEAFF. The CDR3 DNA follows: TGTGCCAGCTCACCAAGGGATGGGGACACTGAAGCTTTCTTT.

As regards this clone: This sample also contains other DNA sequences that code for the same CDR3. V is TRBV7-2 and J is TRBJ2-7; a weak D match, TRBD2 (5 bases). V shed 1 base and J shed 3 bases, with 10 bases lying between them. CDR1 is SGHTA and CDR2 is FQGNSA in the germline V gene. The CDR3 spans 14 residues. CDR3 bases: TGTGCCAGCAGCTTAGATGGCGGACTCTACGAGCAGTACTTC. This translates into CASSLDGGLYEQYF.

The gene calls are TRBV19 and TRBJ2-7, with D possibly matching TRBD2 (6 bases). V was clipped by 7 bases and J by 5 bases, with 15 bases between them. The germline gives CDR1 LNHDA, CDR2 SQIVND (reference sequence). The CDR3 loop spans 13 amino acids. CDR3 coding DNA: TGTGCCAGTAAGGAAGCGGGCCGACACGAGCAGTACTTC. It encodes CASKEAGRHEQYF.

CDR3 coding DNA: TGTGCCAGCAGTGATCAGCAGCGCCTCTACGAGCAGTACTTC. This translates into CASSDQQRLYEQYF. The J gene is TRBJ2-7, the V gene TRBV2; D call uncertain. The V gene lost 3 bases and the J gene lost 3 bases, with 12 bases spanning the gap. The CDR3 has 14 amino acids. CDR1 SNHLY and CDR2 FYNNEI come from the germline V gene. Combining the CDR3 with reference TRBV2 and TRBJ2-7 gives the whole variable domain EPEVTQTPSHQVTQMGQEVILRCVPISNHLYFYWYRQILGQKVEFLVSFYNNEISEKSEIFDDQFSVERPDGSNFTLKIRSTKLEDSAMYFCASSDQQRLYEQYFGPGTRLTVT.

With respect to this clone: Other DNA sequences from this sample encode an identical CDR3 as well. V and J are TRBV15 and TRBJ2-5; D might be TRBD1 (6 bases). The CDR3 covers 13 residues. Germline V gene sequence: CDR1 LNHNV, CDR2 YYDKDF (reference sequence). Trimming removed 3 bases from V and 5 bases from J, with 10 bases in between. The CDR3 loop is CATSRDSRETQYF. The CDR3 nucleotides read TGTGCCACCAGCAGGGACAGTCGGGAGACCCAGTACTTC.

The CDR3 nucleotides are TGTGCCAGTAGACACCATTCGGGGAGCCAGTACTTC. Encoded protein: CASRHHSGSQYF. The chain recombines TRBV19 with TRBJ2-5, with a weak D call TRBD2 (5 bases). The CDR3 length is 12 residues. Germline CDR1 LNHDA, CDR2 SQIVND (reference sequence). V was trimmed by 6 bases and J by 10 bases, leaving 15 bases between them.

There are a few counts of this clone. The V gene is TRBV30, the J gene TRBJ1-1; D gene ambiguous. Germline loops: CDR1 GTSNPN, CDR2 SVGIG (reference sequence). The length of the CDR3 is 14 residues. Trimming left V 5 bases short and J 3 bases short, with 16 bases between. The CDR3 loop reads CAWAYGGRDTEAFF. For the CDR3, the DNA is TGTGCCTGGGCCTACGGCGGTAGGGACACTGAAGCTTTCTTT.

CDR3 DNA sequence: TGTGCCAGCAGCGGGTCGATTGGCAATCAGCCCCAGCATTTT. Translated, it gives CASSGSIGNQPQHF. The rearrangement links TRBV6-1 to TRBJ1-5; D is undetermined. V dropped 6 bases and J dropped 2 bases, with 11 bases sitting between them. The CDR3 is made up of 14 amino acids. Germline values: CDR1 MNHNS, CDR2 SASEGT.

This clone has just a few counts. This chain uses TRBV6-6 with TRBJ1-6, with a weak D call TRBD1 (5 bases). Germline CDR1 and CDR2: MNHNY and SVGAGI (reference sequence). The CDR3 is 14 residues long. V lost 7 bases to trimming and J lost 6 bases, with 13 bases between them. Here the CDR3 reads CASTKGQSNSPLHF. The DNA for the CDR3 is TGTGCCAGCACCAAGGGGCAGAGTAATTCACCCCTCCACTTT.

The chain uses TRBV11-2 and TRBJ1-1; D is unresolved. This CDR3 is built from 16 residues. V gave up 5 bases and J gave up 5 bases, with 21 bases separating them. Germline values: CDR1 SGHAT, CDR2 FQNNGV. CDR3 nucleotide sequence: TGTGCCAGCAGCCCAGGCAGCGCCCGAGGAATAACTGAAGCTTTCTTT. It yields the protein CASSPGSARGITEAFF.

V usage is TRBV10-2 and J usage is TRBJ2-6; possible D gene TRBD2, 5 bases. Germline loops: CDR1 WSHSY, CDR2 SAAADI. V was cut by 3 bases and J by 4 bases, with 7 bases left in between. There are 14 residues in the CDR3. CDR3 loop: CASSDSGGANVLTF. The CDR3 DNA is TGCGCCAGCAGTGACTCGGGAGGGGCCAACGTCCTGACTTTC.

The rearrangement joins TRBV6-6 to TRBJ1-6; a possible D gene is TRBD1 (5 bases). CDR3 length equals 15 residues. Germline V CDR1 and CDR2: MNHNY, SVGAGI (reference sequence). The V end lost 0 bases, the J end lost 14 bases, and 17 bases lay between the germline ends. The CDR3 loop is CASSYSGAALQALHF. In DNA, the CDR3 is TGTGCCAGCAGTTACTCAGGGGCAGCCCTTCAGGCCCTCCACTTT.

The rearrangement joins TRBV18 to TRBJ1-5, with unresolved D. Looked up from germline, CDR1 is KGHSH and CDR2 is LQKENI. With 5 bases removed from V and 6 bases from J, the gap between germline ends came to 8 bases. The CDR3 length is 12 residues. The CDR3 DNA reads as TGTGCCAGCTCATTCCTCGGTCAGCCCCAGCATTTT. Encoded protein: CASSFLGQPQHF.

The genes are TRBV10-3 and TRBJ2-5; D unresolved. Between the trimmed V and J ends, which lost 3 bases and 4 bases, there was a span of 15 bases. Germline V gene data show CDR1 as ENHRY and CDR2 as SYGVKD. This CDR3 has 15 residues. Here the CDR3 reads CAISDWIVRRETQYF. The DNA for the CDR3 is TGTGCCATCAGTGACTGGATCGTGCGTAGAGAGACCCAGTACTTC.

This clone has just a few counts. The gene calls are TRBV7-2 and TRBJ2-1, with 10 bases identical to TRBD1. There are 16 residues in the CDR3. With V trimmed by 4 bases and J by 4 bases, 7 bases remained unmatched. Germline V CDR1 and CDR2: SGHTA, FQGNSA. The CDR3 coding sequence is TGTGCCAGCAGCTCGATCGACAGGGGGCTTTACAATGAGCAGTTCTTC. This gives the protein CASSSIDRGLYNEQFF.

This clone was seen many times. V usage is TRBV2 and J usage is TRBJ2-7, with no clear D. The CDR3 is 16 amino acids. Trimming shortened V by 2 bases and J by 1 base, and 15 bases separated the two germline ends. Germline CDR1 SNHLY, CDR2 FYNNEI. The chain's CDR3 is CASSEMAALPSYEQYF. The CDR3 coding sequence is TGTGCCAGCAGTGAAATGGCGGCACTCCCATCCTACGAGCAGTACTTC.

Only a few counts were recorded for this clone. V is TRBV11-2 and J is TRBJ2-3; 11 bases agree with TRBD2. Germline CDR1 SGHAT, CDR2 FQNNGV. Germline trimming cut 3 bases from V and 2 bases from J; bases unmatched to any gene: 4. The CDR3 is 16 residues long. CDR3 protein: CASSFLAGGTTDTQYF. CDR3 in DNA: TGTGCCAGCAGCTTCCTAGCGGGGGGAACCACAGATACGCAGTATTTT.

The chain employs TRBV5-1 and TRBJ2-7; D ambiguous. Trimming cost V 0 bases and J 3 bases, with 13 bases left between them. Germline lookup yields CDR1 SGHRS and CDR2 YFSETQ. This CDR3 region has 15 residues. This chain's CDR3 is CASSLAPHPYYEQYF. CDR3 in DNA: TGCGCCAGCAGCTTGGCCCCACATCCCTACTACGAGCAGTACTTC.

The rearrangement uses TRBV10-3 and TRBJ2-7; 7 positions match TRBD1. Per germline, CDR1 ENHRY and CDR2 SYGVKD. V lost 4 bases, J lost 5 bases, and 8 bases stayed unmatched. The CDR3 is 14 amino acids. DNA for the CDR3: TGTGCCATCAGTGGCTCGGGACAGCAGAACGAGCAGTACTTC. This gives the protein CAISGSGQQNEQYF.